The 31 T cell receptor beta chains listed next were all sequenced from one sample in a study of cytomegalovirus exposure and HLA in healthy donors (dated 2017 in TCRdb). Library construction relied on the immunoSEQ multiplex PCR assay. Imported from immuneACCESS, the table was reduced by TCRdb to in-frame sequences with V and J called. These copies leave out some clones; in studies compared against another copy, an unresolved V gene accounts for under half, and the cause of the remainder is not known. For this sample there are about 240,000 clones; approximately 86% appear just once. Jointly, the top ten make up less than 1.5% of the sample. The sample was PBMCs. The receptors stem from a woman in her twenties or thirties in good health and CMV-seropositive.

The V call is TRBV6-1, the J call TRBJ2-7, with D tentatively TRBD2 (5 bases). CDR3 length equals 13 residues. V shed 8 bases and J shed 0 bases, with 11 bases lying between them. Germline V gene sequence: CDR1 MNHNS, CDR2 SASEGT. The CDR3 protein is CASPRGNSYEQYF. CDR3 bases: TGTGCCAGCCCCCGGGGAAACTCCTACGAGCAGTACTTC.

CDR3 sequence (DNA): TGCGCCAGCAGCCAGATGGGACAGAACACCGGGGAGCTGTTTTTT. Protein: CASSQMGQNTGELFF. This chain links TRBV4-1 with TRBJ2-2, with D tentatively TRBD1 (6 bases). V lost 3 bases and J lost 1, with 9 bases in between. Germline V CDR1 and CDR2: MGHRA, YSYEKL. This CDR3 is 15 amino acids long.

With respect to this clone: A read error may produce the germline difference seen at one junction end. The rearrangement links TRBV7-7 to TRBJ2-3, with 8 nucleotides matching TRBD2. The V gene's germline CDR1 is SSHAT and CDR2 FNYEAQ (reference sequence). The CDR3 length is 15 residues. In DNA, the CDR3 is TGTGCTAGCAGCTTAACGGGAGGGAGCACAGATACGCAGTATTTT. This sequence encodes CASSLTGGSTDTQYF.

The genes are TRBV5-1 and TRBJ1-2; the D is unclear. Germline V lookup: CDR1 SGHRS, CDR2 YFSETQ. Deletions cut 4 bases from V and 0 bases from J, with 10 bases between. The CDR3 is made up of 14 amino acids. CDR3 DNA: TGCGCCAGCAGCCTAGGAGGTACTAACTATGGCTACACCTTC. This gives the protein CASSLGGTNYGYTF.

V gene TRBV2 combines with J gene TRBJ1-1, with 8 bases lining up with TRBD1. The CDR3 is made up of 15 amino acids. Trimming took 6 bases from V and 3 from J; bases not matched to a gene: 9. Germline-derived CDR1 and CDR2 are SNHLY and FYNNEI. CDR3 sequence: CASRQDRGWDTEAFF. CDR3 bases: TGTGCCAGCAGACAAGACAGGGGTTGGGACACTGAAGCTTTCTTT.

The chain employs TRBV15 and TRBJ1-5; TRBD1 might be the D (6 bases). Between the trimmed V and J ends, which lost 6 bases and 7 bases, there was a span of 16 bases. The CDR3 contains 14 residues. Looked up from germline, CDR1 is LNHNV and CDR2 is YYDKDF (reference sequence). CDR3 loop: CATRPDSFVQPQHF. CDR3 sequence (DNA): TGTGCCACCAGGCCGGACAGCTTTGTACAGCCCCAGCATTTT.

The chain joins TRBV2 to TRBJ1-2; unclear D gene. The CDR3 extends over 15 amino acids. Germline assignment: CDR1 SNHLY and CDR2 FYNNEI. With 4 bases removed from V and 4 bases from J, the gap between germline ends came to 16 bases. CDR3: CASSGLGPSSYGYTF. CDR3 sequence (DNA): TGTGCCAGCAGTGGTCTGGGTCCTAGCTCCTATGGCTACACCTTC.

V is TRBV29-1 and J is TRBJ1-4, with TRBD1 matching 8 bases. The CDR3 runs 12 residues. Germline V CDR1 and CDR2: SQVTM, ANQGSEA. J was trimmed by 5 bases and V by 5 bases; bases with no gene match: 1. CDR3: CSVRTGNEKLFF. In DNA, the CDR3 is TGCAGCGTTAGGACAGGGAATGAAAAACTGTTTTTT.

The chain couples TRBV19 to TRBJ1-2, with D perhaps matching TRBD1 (5 bases). The germline V gene encodes CDR1 LNHDA and CDR2 SQIVND (reference sequence). With 3 bases removed from V and 4 bases from J, the gap between germline ends came to 12 bases. This CDR3 comprises 14 residues. The CDR3 DNA reads as TGTGCCAGTAGTATCTGGAGTGACAGCTATGGCTACACCTTC. Protein sequence: CASSIWSDSYGYTF.

This chain links TRBV28 with TRBJ2-1; D gene ambiguous. The ends were cut back, 2 bases at V and 8 bases at J, with 10 bases in the middle. The CDR3 covers 13 residues. The germline V gene encodes CDR1 MDHEN and CDR2 SYDVKM. CDR3 protein: CASSLVGSYEQFF. In DNA, the CDR3 is TGTGCCAGCAGTTTAGTCGGTAGTTATGAGCAGTTCTTC.

The chain is built from TRBV6-1 and TRBJ2-7; D is perhaps TRBD2 (6 bases). Germline V gives CDR1 MNHNS, CDR2 SASEGT. Trimming left V 0 bases short and J 3 bases short, with 12 bases between. The CDR3 length is 15 residues. DNA of the CDR3: TGTGCCAGCAGTGAAGCGCCCCTAGCGAGCTACGAGCAGTACTTC. Protein product: CASSEAPLASYEQYF.

V and J are TRBV5-1 and TRBJ2-2, with D maybe TRBD2 (6 bases). From germline, CDR1 is SGHRS and CDR2 YFSETQ. The CDR3 is made up of 15 amino acids. Trimming took off 4 bases at V and 4 bases at J, with 14 bases between the two ends. CDR3 in amino acids: CASSELGRTTGELFF. The DNA of the CDR3 is TGCGCCAGCAGCGAACTAGGGAGGACCACCGGGGAGCTGTTTTTT.

The chain is built from TRBV27 and TRBJ2-7; D is undetermined. Germline V gene data show CDR1 as MNHEY and CDR2 as SMNVEV (reference sequence). V lost 1 base, J lost 6 bases, and 7 bases lay in between. The CDR3 length is 12 residues. CDR3 coding DNA: TGTGCCAGCAGTTTATATGGCTTCGAGCAGTACTTC. Translated, it gives CASSLYGFEQYF.

The rearrangement uses TRBV7-9 and TRBJ1-1, with D tentatively TRBD1 (6 bases). This CDR3 contains 13 residues. V was pared by 5 bases and J by 7 bases, with 14 bases between. Germline CDR1 is SEHNR and CDR2 is FQNEAQ (reference sequence). The CDR3 region has the DNA TGTGCCAGCAGCCTAGACAGGAACTTTGAAGCTTTCTTT. Translating gives CASSLDRNFEAFF. Full variable domain (outside the CDR3, taken from reference TRBV7-9 and TRBJ1-1): DTGVSQNPRHKITKRGQNVTFRCDPISEHNRLYWYRQTLGQGPEFLTYFQNEAQLEKSRLLSDRFSAERPKGSFSTLEIQRTEQGDSAMYLCASSLDRNFEAFFGQGTRLTVV.

CDR3: CASMAGDSQPQHF. Here the CDR3 DNA reads TGTGCCAGCATGGCAGGGGACAGTCAGCCCCAGCATTTT. The chain combines TRBV6-1 with TRBJ1-5; 7 bases align to TRBD1. CDR1 is MNHNS, CDR2 SASEGT, per germline. There are 13 residues in the CDR3. The V gene end was trimmed by 7 bases and the J gene end by 6 bases; junction bases not matched to a gene: 6.

This clone was seen a single time. V usage is TRBV9 and J usage is TRBJ2-1; 7 bases are a match to TRBD1. Germline V gives CDR1 SGDLS, CDR2 YYNGEE. The CDR3 length is 12 residues. Trimming at V came to 0 bases and at J to 10 bases, leaving 1 base not matched to a gene. CDR3 bases: TGTGCCAGCAGCGTAGTGGGACAGGAGCAGTTCTTC. It specifies CASSVVGQEQFF.

The chain joins TRBV5-1 to TRBJ2-7; 9 bases fit TRBD1. J lost 4 bases, V lost 4 bases, and 6 bases had no gene match. The length of the CDR3 is 14 residues. Germline V gene sequence: CDR1 SGHRS, CDR2 YFSETQ. The CDR3 DNA is TGCGCCAGCAGCCCCAGACAGGGGGAATACGAGCAGTACTTC. This gives the protein CASSPRQGEYEQYF.

This clone was counted between two and nine times. V usage is TRBV1 and J usage is TRBJ2-5; the table's TRBD2 call for D was not verified on the DNA. TRBV1 is assigned pseudogene status. The CDR3 is made up of 16 amino acids. The CDR3 here is CTSSQDGRAPQETQYF. The CDR3 coding sequence is TGCACCAGCAGCCAAGATGGGCGGGCACCACAAGAGACCCAGTACTTC.

This sequence joins TRBV10-3 and TRBJ1-3, with D maybe TRBD1 (5 bases). From germline, CDR1 is ENHRY and CDR2 SYGVKD. This CDR3 is 14 amino acids long. V was shortened by 10 bases and J by 3 bases, with 16 bases between the two germline ends. The CDR3 region has the DNA TGTGCCACCTCATGGGGGGTGAGTGGAAACACCATATATTTT. Its protein product is CATSWGVSGNTIYF.

This clone showed up many times. This chain uses TRBV6-5 with TRBJ2-3, with D possibly TRBD1 on 6 matching bases. The V gene lost 8 bases and the J gene lost 2 bases, with 11 bases spanning the gap. The CDR3 is 13 residues long. Per germline, CDR1 MNHEY and CDR2 SVGAGI. The CDR3 DNA sequence: TGTGCCAGCCAGGGGCTGACCACAGATACGCAGTATTTT. Translated, it gives CASQGLTTDTQYF.

V and J are TRBV2 and TRBJ2-1, with no clear D. V was cut by 8 bases and J by 0 bases, with 14 bases left in between. CDR3 length: 15 amino acids. Looked up from germline, CDR1 is SNHLY and CDR2 is FYNNEI. The CDR3 bases are TGTGCCAGCTATTTGAGGTTAAGCTCCTACAATGAGCAGTTCTTC. As protein: CASYLRLSSYNEQFF.

In the case of this clone: The identical CDR3 is also encoded by other nucleotide sequences in the sample. The rearrangement uses TRBV6-5 and TRBJ2-6, with D possibly being TRBD1 (5 bases). This CDR3 is 15 amino acids long. Germline values: CDR1 MNHEY, CDR2 SVGAGI. The V and J ends lost 2 bases and 0 bases respectively, with 5 bases between them. Written as DNA, the CDR3 is TGTGCCAGCAGTTACAGGGGCTCTGGGGCCAACGTCCTGACTTTC. It codes for CASSYRGSGANVLTF.

The chain recombines TRBV9 with TRBJ1-3; unclear D gene. This CDR3 contains 14 residues. CDR1 SGDLS and CDR2 YYNGEE come from the germline V gene. Trimming left V 2 bases short and J 0 bases short, with 6 bases between. The DNA for the CDR3 is TGTGCCAGCAGCGTTGACTTCTCTGGAAACACCATATATTTT. Amino acids: CASSVDFSGNTIYF.

V usage is TRBV2 and J usage is TRBJ1-5; D uncertain. The CDR3 runs to 15 residues. From germline, CDR1 is SNHLY and CDR2 FYNNEI. The V and J ends lost 4 bases and 5 bases respectively, with 15 bases between them. Written as DNA, the CDR3 is TGTGCCAGCAGTGGTCCGTACAGAGAATATCAGCCCCAGCATTTT. It codes for CASSGPYREYQPQHF.

This chain joins TRBV30 and TRBJ1-2; D is undetermined. V was clipped by 2 bases and J by 4 bases, with 11 bases between them. Germline V lookup: CDR1 GTSNPN, CDR2 SVGIG (reference sequence). The CDR3 is made up of 13 amino acids. CDR3 coding DNA: TGTGCCTGGAGTCACCCAGATCTCTATGGCTACACCTTC. This encodes CAWSHPDLYGYTF.

The chain combines TRBV18 with TRBJ2-1; TRBD2 might be the D (6 bases). Germline-derived CDR1 and CDR2 are KGHSH and LQKENI. The CDR3 covers 15 residues. Between the trimmed V and J ends, which lost 3 bases and 2 bases, there was a span of 11 bases. The CDR3 DNA follows: TGTGCCAGCTCACCGGGCGGGGTCACCTACAATGAGCAGTTCTTC. Amino acid sequence: CASSPGGVTYNEQFF.

This chain uses TRBV15 with TRBJ2-3; D possibly corresponds to TRBD2 (5 bases). This CDR3 has 14 amino acids. Germline assignment: CDR1 LNHNV and CDR2 YYDKDF (reference sequence). The ends were cut back, 1 base at V and 4 bases at J, with 9 bases in the middle. DNA for the CDR3: TGTGCCACCAGCAGAGGCGGCGGGCCAGATACGCAGTATTTT. Translated, it gives CATSRGGGPDTQYF.

The genes are TRBV27 and TRBJ2-3; 7 bases line up with TRBD1. J gave up 0 bases and V 6 bases, and 6 bases lay outside the gene matches. The CDR3 loop spans 15 amino acids. The germline V gene has CDR1 MNHEY and CDR2 SMNVEV (reference sequence). CDR3 residues: CASSQTGVSTDTQYF. The CDR3, as DNA: TGTGCCAGCAGCCAAACAGGGGTTAGCACAGATACGCAGTATTTT.

The rearrangement joins TRBV29-1 to TRBJ1-4; 8 nucleotides align to TRBD1. The V segment lost 7 bases and the J segment 5 bases; nucleotides outside the gene matches: 15. CDR1 SQVTM and CDR2 ANQGSEA come from the germline V gene. This CDR3 contains 16 residues. The CDR3 sequence is CSARGQGGGSNEKLFF. CDR3 nucleotides: TGCAGCGCCAGAGGACAGGGAGGGGGTTCAAATGAAAAACTGTTTTTT.

This chain links TRBV5-6 with TRBJ2-3; a weak D match, TRBD1 (6 bases). The CDR3 runs 16 residues. The V and J ends lost 3 bases and 7 bases respectively, with 21 bases between them. CDR1 is SGHDT, CDR2 YYEEEE, per germline. CDR3 nucleotide sequence: TGTGCCAGCAGCTACCGATACAGGGCGAGCTTTAATACGCAGTATTTT. Its translation: CASSYRYRASFNTQYF.

This clone was recorded once. The chain couples TRBV11-2 to TRBJ2-7; D gene ambiguous. CDR3 length: 11 amino acids. From germline, CDR1 is SGHAT and CDR2 FQNNGV. V lost 2 bases, J lost 6 bases, and 5 bases lay in between. The CDR3 spells CASSLSVEQYF. The CDR3, as DNA: TGTGCCAGCAGCTTATCTGTCGAGCAGTACTTC.